The T cell receptor (beta chain) under discussion was sequenced for a study of T cells in Graves' hyperthyroidism and ophthalmopathy. Regarding the study as a whole: Ophthalmopathy prediction by the model preceded onset by a median approximately six months. Clonotypes that were expanded in thyroid above 0.001 mostly appeared in blood too.

Amplified TCR beta CDR3 regions derived from RNA transcripts. An initial round of RT-PCR targeting the TCR CDR3 relied on the HTBI primer set. Using its own MiXCR run on the multiplex PCR reads, TCRdb lists one record per CDR3 protein. The profile shows about 210,000 distinct CDR3 sequences, 17% of them singletons. No ophthalmopathy progression within 18 months constituted stable Graves' hyperthyroidism. This clonotype was recorded a few times. Its antigen is not known. This clonotype was sampled from a man aged 45 to 65 with Graves' hyperthyroidism. The sample comprised blood.

The CDR3 reads CASSEALRNTEAFF. In nucleotides, the CDR3 is TGTGCCAGCAGTGAAGCGTTGCGGAACACTGAAGCTTTCTTT. The chain uses TRBV2 and TRBJ1-1; D is undetermined. CDR1 SNHLY and CDR2 FYNNEI come from the germline V gene. V was trimmed by 0 bases and J by 1 base, leaving 6 bases between them. The CDR3 is 14 amino acids.